A single sample is the source of the 5 T cell receptor beta chains below, sequenced in a study of cytomegalovirus exposure and HLA in healthy donors. Researchers ran the PCR with 60 Vbeta and 13 Jbeta primers. Sequencing was performed with immunoSEQ multiplex PCR; in TCRdb, only in-frame clones are kept and a portion is missing. The sample records around 150,000 clones, approximately 80% being singletons. Sequencing was done on a sample of PBMCs. The receptors were gathered from a man younger than 45 in good health and CMV-seronegative.

The chain is built from TRBV10-3 and TRBJ2-7, with TRBD2 matching 9 bases. Germline assignment: CDR1 ENHRY and CDR2 SYGVKD. The ends lost 6 bases at V and 7 bases at J; junction bases unmatched: 10. This CDR3 spans 14 amino acids. The CDR3 DNA follows: TGTGCCATCAGCCTGGCGGGAGGGCCAGGGGAGCAGTACTTC. It translates to CAISLAGGPGEQYF.

This CDR3 reads CSVFSGNTIYF. CDR3 nucleotides: TGCAGCGTTTTTAGTGGAAACACCATATATTTT. The chain joins TRBV29-1 to TRBJ1-3; D unresolved. Trimming left V 5 bases short and J 3 bases short, with 5 bases between. Germline loops: CDR1 SQVTM, CDR2 ANQGSEA. This CDR3 spans 11 amino acids.

CDR3 amino acids: CASSLYKGSGNEQFF. The CDR3 nucleotides are TGTGCCAGCAGCTTATATAAGGGGTCGGGCAATGAGCAGTTCTTC. The V and J genes are TRBV11-2 and TRBJ2-1; perhaps TRBD1 as D (5 bases). Between the trimmed V and J ends, which lost 2 bases and 6 bases, there was a span of 14 bases. The germline V gene encodes CDR1 SGHAT and CDR2 FQNNGV. The CDR3 is 15 amino acids.

J is TRBJ2-5 and V is TRBV5-1; D is perhaps TRBD2 (5 bases). The CDR3 runs 17 residues. V was pared by 0 bases and J by 2 bases, with 17 bases between. Looked up from germline, CDR1 is SGHRS and CDR2 is YFSETQ. The CDR3 region has the DNA TGCGCCAGCAGCTTGGTCCCTAGCAGCTATGTACAAGAGACCCAGTACTTC. It yields the protein CASSLVPSSYVQETQYF.

The rearrangement uses TRBV5-1 and TRBJ1-2, with 9 bases lining up with TRBD1. With V trimmed by 0 bases and J by 8 bases, 8 bases remained unmatched. The CDR3 has 15 residues. Germline V gene lookup returns CDR1 SGHRS and CDR2 YFSETQ. CDR3 nucleotides: TGCGCCAGCAGCTTGGATTCCACAGGGGGCCCAGGCTACACCTTC. Its protein is CASSLDSTGGPGYTF.